This is a list of T cell receptor beta chains from one sample in a study of T cell responses to AZD1222 COVID-19 vaccine. The data were produced by immunoSEQ multiplex PCR, yet TCRdb's version contains in-frame clones alone and is incomplete. The table has about 150,000 clones, around nine tenths seen once. The sequenced sample was peripheral blood, obtained on day 0 of AZD1222 vaccination. The source is an adult in good health. The CDR3 runs from the conserved cysteine through the conserved F or W. A D gene is named only where the DNA matches it firmly. Rows give clone size only sometimes, using once, few, many, or a class for an expanded clone.

TRBJ2-6,18,-,TRBV7-9,-,TGTGCCGGAGCATCCGACACCCATGCTGGGGCTGGGGCCAACGTCCTGACTTTC,CAGASDTHAGAGANVLTF
TRBJ1-6,18,-,TRBV28,-,TGTGCCAGCAGTTTAATAGGTTTGTCGAGCTCCTATAATTCACCCCTCCACTTT,CASSLIGLSSSYNSPLHF
TRBJ1-1,13,-,TRBV3-1/TRBV3-2,-,TGTGCCAGCAGCCATGTAGGGGGGACTGAAGCTTTCTTT,CASSHVGGTEAFF
TRBJ1-1,12,-,TRBV20-1,TRBD1,TGCAGTGCTAGTCCACAGGGGGCTGAAGCTTTCTTT,CSASPQGAEAFF
TRBJ1-4,24,once,TRBV28,TRBD1,TGTGCCAGCAGTTTCCCCAAACGGGACAGGGGAGTCCGGTTCCAGGAGGGGGGGTATGAAAAACTGTTTTTT,CASSFPKRDRGVRFQEGGYEKLFF
TRBJ1-2,13,-,TRBV10-3,-,TGTGCCATTGGGACCGGCAGTAACTATGGCTACACCTTC,CAIGTGSNYGYTF
TRBJ2-5,16,-,TRBV6-1,-,TGTGCCAGCAGTGAGTACAGGTTTTGGGGGGAAGAGACCCAGTACTTC,CASSEYRFWGEETQYF
TRBJ2-2,16,-,TRBV18,TRBD1,TGTGCCAGCTCACCAACAGGGGGCGCGAACACCGGGGAGCTGTTTTTT,CASSPTGGANTGELFF
TRBJ2-3,13,-,TRBV7-2,-,TGTGCCAGCAGCGTAAGAAGGGGTGATACGCAGTATTTT,CASSVRRGDTQYF
TRBJ2-6,19,-,TRBV7-9,-,TGTGCCAGCAGCGATCGGACGAGCGGCCCCTCCTCTGGGGCCAACGTCCTGACTTTC,CASSDRTSGPSSGANVLTF
TRBJ2-7,15,-,TRBV7-2,-,TGTGCCAGCAGTCCCGGGACGTGGAGCTCCTACGAGCAGTACTTC,CASSPGTWSSYEQYF
TRBJ2-7,12,-,TRBV29-1,-,TGCAGCGTTGAAGTCTCCGTTTACGAGCAGTACTTC,CSVEVSVYEQYF
TRBJ1-5,15,-,TRBV2,TRBD1,TGTGCCAGCAGTATAGACAGGGGGCACAATCAGCCCCAGCATTTT,CASSIDRGHNQPQHF
TRBJ2-2,17,-,TRBV9,TRBD1,TGTGCCAGCAGCGTACCCCAGGCAGGGGGTGACACCGGGGAGCTGTTTTTT,CASSVPQAGGDTGELFF
TRBJ2-5,13,-,TRBV7-2,TRBD2,TGTGCCAGCAGCTCCGGGACTAAGGAGACCCAGTACTTC,CASSSGTKETQYF
TRBJ2-7,14,-,TRBV7-2,-,TGTGCCAGCAGCTTAGCTGGACAGAGGTACGAGCAGTACTTC,CASSLAGQRYEQYF
TRBJ2-7,15,-,TRBV28,TRBD2,TGTGCCAGCATCGCGGGTAGCGGGTTCTCCTACGAGCAGTACTTC,CASIAGSGFSYEQYF
TRBJ1-4,14,-,TRBV7-2,-,TGTGCCAGCAGCTTTTCAGTCCGAAAAGGACAACTGTTTTTT,CASSFSVRKGQLFF
TRBJ2-7,14,-,TRBV15,-,TGTGCCACCTCCCTTGGTGAAGGCGTCTACGAGCAGTACTTC,CATSLGEGVYEQYF
TRBJ2-2,15,-,TRBV7-2,-,TGTGCCAGCAGCCCAGACCCTTTCGGGACCGGGGAGCTGTTTTTT,CASSPDPFGTGELFF
TRBJ2-7,14,once,TRBV4-2,-,TGTGCCAGCAGCCAAGCTAGGGGGTCCTACGAGCAGTACTTC,CASSQARGSYEQYF
TRBJ2-5,15,-,TRBV24-1,TRBD1,TGTGCCACCAGTGACGACGCAGGGGGCAGAGAGACCCAGTACTTC,CATSDDAGGRETQYF
TRBJ2-2,14,-,TRBV10-3,-,TGTGCCATCAGGGCGATAGGGTCAACCGGGGAGCTGTTTTTT,CAIRAIGSTGELFF
TRBJ2-7,15,-,TRBV19,TRBD1,TGTGCCAGTAGTATCCAGGGACAGGGGTGGTCCGAGCAGTACTTC,CASSIQGQGWSEQYF
TRBJ2-5,15,-,TRBV6-5,TRBD2,TGTGCCAGCAGTTACTCCTCTAGCGGCCAAGAGACCCAGTACTTC,CASSYSSSGQETQYF
TRBJ1-4,14,-,TRBV6-1,-,TGTGCCAGCAGTGACAGTGCAACTAATGAAAAACTGTTTTTT,CASSDSATNEKLFF
TRBJ2-5,19,-,TRBV15,TRBD2,TGTGCCACCAGCAGGCCTGGACTAGCGGGGGGCCCCAAACAAGAGACCCAGTACTTC,CATSRPGLAGGPKQETQYF
TRBJ1-5,14,-,TRBV6-5,TRBD1,TGTGCCAGCGCCCCGGGACAGGGATACCAGCCCCAGCATTTT,CASAPGQGYQPQHF
TRBJ1-1,15,once,TRBV28,TRBD1,TGTGCCAGCAGAGCTCATACAGGGGCGAACACTGAAGCTTTCTTT,CASRAHTGANTEAFF
TRBJ1-2,13,once,TRBV27,-,TGTGCCAGCAGTTTTAAGGACGGTTATGGCTACACCTTC,CASSFKDGYGYTF
TRBJ1-2,14,once,TRBV7-9,-,TGTGCCAGCAGACGCGCAGACGGAAACTATGGCTACACCTTC,CASRRADGNYGYTF
TRBJ2-7,11,once,TRBV27,-,TGTGCCACCGGACTCCCCTACGAGCAGTACTTC,CATGLPYEQYF
TRBJ2-2,14,-,TRBV19,-,TGTGCCAGTAGTATCGTGGCCAACACCGGGGAGCTGTTTTTT,CASSIVANTGELFF
TRBJ2-2,15,-,TRBV27,-,TGTGCCAGCAGTTTGGATGTATTCAACACCGGGGAGCTGTTTTTT,CASSLDVFNTGELFF
TRBJ2-3,14,-,TRBV27,TRBD2,TGTGCCAGCAAAAGAGCGGGAGGGTCGGATACGCAGTATTTT,CASKRAGGSDTQYF
TRBJ1-1,16,once,TRBV5-1,-,TGCGCCAGCAGCTTAGCCCAACAGGGTCCGGATGCAATGGCTTTCTTT,CASSLAQQGPDAMAFF
TRBJ2-7,14,-,TRBV10-2,-,TGCGCCAGCAGTGAGGCAGGAATGGCTTTGGAGCAGTACTTC,CASSEAGMALEQYF
TRBJ1-6,15,-,TRBV28,-,TGTGCCAGCAGTTCCGGGGACCCCTGGGCCTCACCCCTCCACTTT,CASSSGDPWASPLHF
TRBJ2-3,15,-,TRBV6-5,TRBD1,TGTGCCAGCAGGCTCGACAGGGGTAGCACAGATACGCAGTATTTT,CASRLDRGSTDTQYF
TRBJ1-6,15,-,TRBV7-8,-,TGTGCCAGCAGCTTAGAAGGGGGGAATAATTCACCCCTCCACTTT,CASSLEGGNNSPLHF
TRBJ2-3,15,-,TRBV5-1,TRBD1,TGCGCCAGCAGTTCACGGACAGGGGGCACAGATACGCAGTATTTT,CASSSRTGGTDTQYF
TRBJ2-1,16,-,TRBV28,-,TGTGCCAGCAGTTTAGAGGACCGATACTCCTACAATGAGCAGTTCTTC,CASSLEDRYSYNEQFF
TRBJ2-1,14,-,TRBV28,-,TGTGCCAGCAGCCCTATAGTCGGGAACAATGAGCAGTTCTTC,CASSPIVGNNEQFF
TRBJ2-7,14,-,TRBV9,-,TGTGCCAGCAGCGTAGGAGGGTCAGGAGGGGAGCAGTACTTC,CASSVGGSGGEQYF
TRBJ1-1,13,-,TRBV2,-,TGTGCCAGCAGTAGCCACGGTGGGACTGAAGCTTTCTTT,CASSSHGGTEAFF
TRBJ1-2,13,few,TRBV2,-,TGTGCCAGCAGTAGGGACGGACAATACGGCTACACCTTC,CASSRDGQYGYTF
TRBJ1-2,13,-,TRBV12-3/TRBV12-4,-,TGTGCCAGCAGTAGGACCGCGAGCGGTGGCTACACCTTC,CASSRTASGGYTF